This TCR beta chain was sequenced for a study of low-dose radiotherapy and immunotherapy resistance in tumors. About the study: The fractionation for Cohort 1 was 0.5 Gy per fraction every 2 weeks, totaling 6.5 Gy. Individuals in Cohort 2 had 1 Gy per fraction every two weeks, adding up to 13 Gy over 26 weeks. Intravenous administration to patients comprised nivolumab at 240 mg every two weeks and ipilimumab at 1 mg/kg every six weeks.

Priming of first-strand cDNA relied on TRAV- and TRBV-specific primers (covering alpha and beta chains). The PCR that amplified TCRs ran for roughly 20 cycles, relying on a constant-region primer and a V-primer adapter. Via MiXCR, TCRdb re-called the reads, giving one row per CDR3 protein. The table records approximately 11,000 distinct CDR3 sequences, 50% to 65% of them present only once. Along with nivolumab and ipilimumab, donors received aspirin, low-dose cyclophosphamide and low-dose radiotherapy. This CDR3 comprises 15 residues. Trimming left V 6 bases short and J 5 bases short, with 18 bases between. CDR1 and CDR2 (germline): SGDLS, YYNGEE. Only a few counts were recorded for this clonotype.

The receptor was isolated from a human donor with advanced metastatic prostate, ovarian, gallbladder or colorectal cancer (not recorded which). This table probably holds off-target reads from a library built for another chain. The genes are TRBV9 and TRBJ2-1; the D gene is possibly TRBD1 (6 bases). The CDR3 protein is CASTLLDRDNNEQFF. The CDR3 coding sequence is TGTGCCAGCACCCTCCTGGACAGAGACAACAATGAGCAGTTCTTC.